A selection of T cell receptor beta chains follows, all from one sample in a study of T cell responses to AZD1222 COVID-19 vaccine. Produced via immunoSEQ multiplex PCR; TCRdb's table is partial and in-frame only. The profile shows approximately 120,000 clones, 75% to 90% of them singletons. The sequencing here drew on peripheral blood, taken on day 0 of AZD1222 vaccination. These receptors came from an adult in good health. CDR3s include the opening cysteine and the closing phenylalanine or tryptophan. Fields, in order: J gene, D gene, V gene, clone size, CDR3 DNA, CDR3 protein. D genes are given only for firm matches. Expanded clones are given a class, and other clones once, few, many or no size at all.

j_gene: TRBJ1-2; d_gene: NA; v_gene: TRBV29-1; abundance: NA; CDR3nt: TGCAGCACCAGGGATCGTATTGCTAACTATGGCTACACCTTC; CDR3aa: CSTRDRIANYGYTF
j_gene: TRBJ1-2; d_gene: NA; v_gene: TRBV9; abundance: NA; CDR3nt: TGTGCCAGCAGCGTAGGTGGCAGGGATGGCTACACCTTC; CDR3aa: CASSVGGRDGYTF
j_gene: TRBJ2-1; d_gene: TRBD2; v_gene: TRBV27; abundance: NA; CDR3nt: TGTGCCAGCAGTTATGGACTAGTTGGAAATGAGCAGTTCTTC; CDR3aa: CASSYGLVGNEQFF
j_gene: TRBJ2-3; d_gene: TRBD2; v_gene: TRBV6-1; abundance: once; CDR3nt: TGTGCCAGCAGTGTACTAGCGGGGGGGCGATCAGATACGCAGTATTTT; CDR3aa: CASSVLAGGRSDTQYF
j_gene: TRBJ1-5; d_gene: NA; v_gene: TRBV12-3/TRBV12-4; abundance: NA; CDR3nt: TGTGCCAGCAGTTTCAACCAGGGGCCCTTCCATTTT; CDR3aa: CASSFNQGPFHF
j_gene: TRBJ1-5; d_gene: TRBD1; v_gene: TRBV28; abundance: NA; CDR3nt: TGTGCCAGCAGTAACTCAGGACAGGGGGCCAATCAGCCCCAGCATTTT; CDR3aa: CASSNSGQGANQPQHF
j_gene: TRBJ2-1; d_gene: NA; v_gene: TRBV9; abundance: NA; CDR3nt: TGTGCCAGCAGCGTAGGTGGACTGTACAATGAGCAGTTCTTC; CDR3aa: CASSVGGLYNEQFF
j_gene: TRBJ2-1; d_gene: TRBD2; v_gene: TRBV4-2; abundance: NA; CDR3nt: TGTGCCAGCAGCCAACTTACTAGCGGGGGCGTGGACGAGCAGTTCTTC; CDR3aa: CASSQLTSGGVDEQFF
j_gene: TRBJ1-2; d_gene: NA; v_gene: TRBV6-4; abundance: NA; CDR3nt: TGTGCCAGCAGTGACTCGCCAGCTAACTATGGCTACACCTTC; CDR3aa: CASSDSPANYGYTF
j_gene: TRBJ1-2; d_gene: NA; v_gene: TRBV2; abundance: NA; CDR3nt: TGTGCCAGCAGTGAAAAATCTTCGCTGGGCTACACCTTC; CDR3aa: CASSEKSSLGYTF
j_gene: TRBJ2-3; d_gene: TRBD2; v_gene: TRBV12-3/TRBV12-4; abundance: NA; CDR3nt: TGTGCCAGCACGGCCGGGGGGGCAGATACGCAGTATTTT; CDR3aa: CASTAGGADTQYF
j_gene: TRBJ1-1; d_gene: TRBD1; v_gene: TRBV12-3/TRBV12-4; abundance: NA; CDR3nt: TGTGCCAGCAGCGTGACTACAGGGGACGAGGCTTTCTTT; CDR3aa: CASSVTTGDEAFF
j_gene: TRBJ1-2; d_gene: NA; v_gene: TRBV7-9; abundance: NA; CDR3nt: TGTGCCAGCAGCTTCCTCCAGAAAGACTATGGCTACACCTTC; CDR3aa: CASSFLQKDYGYTF
j_gene: TRBJ2-1; d_gene: NA; v_gene: TRBV10-2; abundance: NA; CDR3nt: TGCGCCAGCAGGGGACTTAACAGCGGAGCAAACAATGAGCAGTTCTTC; CDR3aa: CASRGLNSGANNEQFF
j_gene: TRBJ1-6; d_gene: NA; v_gene: TRBV18; abundance: once; CDR3nt: TGTGCCAGCTGCAGGGTGGATAATTCACCCCTCCACTTT; CDR3aa: CASCRVDNSPLHF
j_gene: TRBJ2-2; d_gene: TRBD1; v_gene: TRBV24-1; abundance: NA; CDR3nt: TGTGCCACCAGTGATTTAAGACAGGGGTACACCGGGGAGCTGTTTTTT; CDR3aa: CATSDLRQGYTGELFF
j_gene: TRBJ1-3; d_gene: NA; v_gene: TRBV19; abundance: NA; CDR3nt: TGTGCCAGTATGGACGGGAATTCTGGAAACACCATATATTTT; CDR3aa: CASMDGNSGNTIYF
j_gene: TRBJ1-1; d_gene: NA; v_gene: TRBV6-2/TRBV6-3; abundance: NA; CDR3nt: TGTGCCAGCAGTTTTCGAAGGACGACTGAAGCTTTCTTT; CDR3aa: CASSFRRTTEAFF
j_gene: TRBJ2-2; d_gene: NA; v_gene: TRBV28; abundance: NA; CDR3nt: TGTGCCAGCAGTTTTTTTCAGGGGTACACCGGGGAGCTGTTTTTT; CDR3aa: CASSFFQGYTGELFF
j_gene: TRBJ2-7; d_gene: TRBD2; v_gene: TRBV27; abundance: NA; CDR3nt: TGTGCCAGCAGGCCTCTAGCGGTTAGGGTTAACGAGCAGTACTTC; CDR3aa: CASRPLAVRVNEQYF
j_gene: TRBJ1-2; d_gene: NA; v_gene: TRBV19; abundance: NA; CDR3nt: TGTGCCACCCGCCGGGGGGGTAACTATGGCTACACCTTC; CDR3aa: CATRRGGNYGYTF
j_gene: TRBJ1-1; d_gene: NA; v_gene: TRBV11-3; abundance: NA; CDR3nt: TGTGCCAGCGGTCCGACAGACGAAGGGATGAACACTGAAGCTTTCTTT; CDR3aa: CASGPTDEGMNTEAFF
j_gene: TRBJ1-2; d_gene: NA; v_gene: TRBV27; abundance: NA; CDR3nt: TGTGCCAGCAGTTCCAGGGGTAACTATGGCTACACCTTC; CDR3aa: CASSSRGNYGYTF
j_gene: TRBJ2-7; d_gene: NA; v_gene: TRBV29-1; abundance: NA; CDR3nt: TGCAGCGTTGCGGGCAGATCCTACGAGCAGTACTTC; CDR3aa: CSVAGRSYEQYF
j_gene: TRBJ2-7; d_gene: NA; v_gene: TRBV4-3; abundance: NA; CDR3nt: TGCGCCAGCAGCCAAGACCTCGGACAGGAGCAGTACTTC; CDR3aa: CASSQDLGQEQYF
j_gene: TRBJ2-3; d_gene: NA; v_gene: TRBV7-2; abundance: NA; CDR3nt: TGTGCCAGCAGCTTAGCAGGGTGGGTCACAGATACGCAGTATTTT; CDR3aa: CASSLAGWVTDTQYF
j_gene: TRBJ2-1; d_gene: NA; v_gene: TRBV19; abundance: NA; CDR3nt: TGTGCCAGTAGTATAGGAGCGCTCGATGAGCAGTTCTTC; CDR3aa: CASSIGALDEQFF
j_gene: TRBJ1-1; d_gene: NA; v_gene: TRBV2; abundance: NA; CDR3nt: TGTGCCAGCCTGGGGGTCAGGTCTCCCACTGAAGCTTTCTTT; CDR3aa: CASLGVRSPTEAFF
j_gene: TRBJ1-5; d_gene: NA; v_gene: TRBV4-1; abundance: NA; CDR3nt: TGCGCCAGCAGCCCGCGGTCGTGGGCCAATCAGCCCCAGCATTTT; CDR3aa: CASSPRSWANQPQHF
j_gene: TRBJ2-3; d_gene: NA; v_gene: TRBV27; abundance: NA; CDR3nt: TGTGCCAGCACTTCCTCCTCTGGCGGGGCCAGCACAGATACGCAGTATTTT; CDR3aa: CASTSSSGGASTDTQYF
j_gene: TRBJ1-1; d_gene: NA; v_gene: TRBV12-3/TRBV12-4; abundance: many; CDR3nt: TGTGCCAGCAGTTTAGGGCTGGGCACTGAAGCTTTCTTT; CDR3aa: CASSLGLGTEAFF
j_gene: TRBJ2-7; d_gene: NA; v_gene: TRBV15; abundance: NA; CDR3nt: TGTGCCACCAGCAGAGATAGTGTGTTATCCGAGCAGTACTTC; CDR3aa: CATSRDSVLSEQYF
j_gene: TRBJ2-3; d_gene: NA; v_gene: TRBV9; abundance: once; CDR3nt: TGTGCCAGCGGTAGCGGCACCACAGATACGCAGTATTTT; CDR3aa: CASGSGTTDTQYF
j_gene: TRBJ2-1; d_gene: TRBD1; v_gene: TRBV10-1; abundance: few; CDR3nt: TGCGCCAGCAGTGAGCCCCAAACAGGGGGCGACTACAATGAGCAGTTCTTC; CDR3aa: CASSEPQTGGDYNEQFF
j_gene: TRBJ2-7; d_gene: NA; v_gene: TRBV14; abundance: NA; CDR3nt: TGTGCCAGCAGCCAAGAACGGCTCGAGCAGTACTTC; CDR3aa: CASSQERLEQYF
j_gene: TRBJ1-2; d_gene: TRBD1; v_gene: TRBV11-2; abundance: NA; CDR3nt: TGTGCCAGCAGCCCGAGGGGGACAGCATTTAACTATGGCTACACCTTC; CDR3aa: CASSPRGTAFNYGYTF
j_gene: TRBJ2-5; d_gene: TRBD2; v_gene: TRBV24-1; abundance: NA; CDR3nt: TGTGCCACCAGTGTGAGTAGCGGGCAAGAGACCCAGTACTTC; CDR3aa: CATSVSSGQETQYF
j_gene: TRBJ1-2; d_gene: NA; v_gene: TRBV18; abundance: NA; CDR3nt: TGTGCCAGCTCACCACGAGGGGGGCGTGAGTATGGCTACACCTTC; CDR3aa: CASSPRGGREYGYTF
j_gene: TRBJ2-5; d_gene: TRBD2; v_gene: TRBV4-2; abundance: NA; CDR3nt: TGTGCCAGCAGCCAAGATCTAGGGACTAGCCACCAAGAGACCCAGTACTTC; CDR3aa: CASSQDLGTSHQETQYF
j_gene: TRBJ2-7; d_gene: TRBD2; v_gene: TRBV4-3; abundance: once; CDR3nt: TGCGCCAGCAGCCAAGATCGTGGCCTAGCGGAGCTCTACGAGCAGTACTTC; CDR3aa: CASSQDRGLAELYEQYF
j_gene: TRBJ1-2; d_gene: NA; v_gene: TRBV5-1; abundance: once; CDR3nt: TGCGCCAGCAGCTTGGGACAGGAAACTTATGGCTACACCTTC; CDR3aa: CASSLGQETYGYTF
j_gene: TRBJ1-5; d_gene: TRBD1; v_gene: TRBV28; abundance: NA; CDR3nt: TGTGCCAGCAGCCTCCTTCCATCCCTACCCGGGACAGGGGCTTGGGGCAATCAGCCCCAGCATTTT; CDR3aa: CASSLLPSLPGTGAWGNQPQHF
j_gene: TRBJ2-5; d_gene: NA; v_gene: TRBV11-2; abundance: NA; CDR3nt: TGTGCCAGCAGCATAGTTACTGGGGCTAGCTCAGAGACCCAGTACTTC; CDR3aa: CASSIVTGASSETQYF
j_gene: TRBJ2-5; d_gene: TRBD2; v_gene: TRBV19; abundance: NA; CDR3nt: TGTGCCACCACTAGGACTAGCGGGACACGGGAGACCCAGTACTTC; CDR3aa: CATTRTSGTRETQYF